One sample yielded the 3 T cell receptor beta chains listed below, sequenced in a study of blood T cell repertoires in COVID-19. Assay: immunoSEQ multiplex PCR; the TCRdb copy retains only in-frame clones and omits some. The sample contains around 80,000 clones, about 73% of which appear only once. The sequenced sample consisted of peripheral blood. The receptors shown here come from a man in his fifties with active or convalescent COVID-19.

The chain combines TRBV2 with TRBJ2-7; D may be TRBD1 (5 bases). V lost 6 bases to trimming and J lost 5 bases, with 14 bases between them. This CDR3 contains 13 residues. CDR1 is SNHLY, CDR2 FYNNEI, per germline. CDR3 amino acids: CASSARVGNEQYF. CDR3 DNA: TGTGCCAGCAGCGCCAGGGTGGGGAACGAGCAGTACTTC.

CDR3 sequence reads: CASSIEEPSNTEAFF. The CDR3 region has the DNA TGTGCCAGTAGTATAGAGGAGCCGTCGAACACTGAAGCTTTCTTT. V and J are TRBV19 and TRBJ1-1; no firm D call. CDR1 is LNHDA and CDR2 is SQIVND in the germline V gene (reference sequence). Trimming removed 0 bases from V and 1 base from J, with 9 bases in between. The CDR3 contains 15 residues.

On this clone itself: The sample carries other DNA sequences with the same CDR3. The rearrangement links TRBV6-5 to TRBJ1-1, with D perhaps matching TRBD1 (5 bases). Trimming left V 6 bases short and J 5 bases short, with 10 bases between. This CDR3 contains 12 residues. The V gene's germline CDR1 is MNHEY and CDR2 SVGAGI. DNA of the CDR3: TGTGCCAGCAGCCAGGGAGGGACTGAAGCTTTCTTT. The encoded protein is CASSQGGTEAFF.